This TCR beta chain was observed in a study of blood T cell repertoires in COVID-19 (dated by TCRdb to 2020 to 2021). Notes on the research overall: Samples from collaborators originated in the United States, Italy and Spain and spanned both the acute and convalescent phases of COVID-19. The prospective study material was composed of cDNA or gDNA derived from T cells, B-cell-depleted T cells, or PBMCs. The dataset comprised deeply sampled blood TCRbeta repertoires from subjects exposed to, actively infected with, or recovered from COVID-19. The repertoires were released in a freely available public database intended as a resource for research on the immune response to SARS-CoV-2. The samples were drawn from the first 160 participants of the ongoing ImmuneRACE study and from over a thousand subjects provided by 6 global collaborators. Sample metadata almost always included a de-identified subject ID, COVID-19 status, age in years and sex. Where available, HLA class I and class II types were taken from metadata supplied by the sample provider and were not determined by assay-based typing.

Measured from the cysteine to the phenylalanine, the CDR3 is 14 residues long. Just the 42-base CDR3 DNA is kept, in frame starting at base 1. Reading the germline V gene gives CDR1 MNHEY and CDR2 SVGAGI. Trimming costs V 8 bases and J 0 bases, and their ends lie 14 bases apart. Details on this clone: Its binding antigen is unknown. The record has no base qualities; no much larger clone is one base away.

TCRbeta CDR3 regions were amplified from genomic DNA using the immunoSEQ Assay, a bias-controlled multiplex PCR. On the study's bioinformatics: The number of nucleated cells in each sample was estimated by amplification of reference gene primers within the assay. To quantify the absolute abundance of each unique TCRbeta CDR3 rearrangement, sequence reads were collapsed and filtered. For each sample, productive Simpson clonality was calculated by taking the square root of Simpson's diversity index across productive rearrangements. The clones in this table, taken by TCRdb from immuneACCESS, are in-frame only. Not every clone is retained; where verified, under half of the shortfall comes from an unresolved V gene, and the cause of the rest is unknown. V, J and clone size are those of that table, while D and trimming were read from the DNA. The sample includes some 220,000 clones, with nearly 85% observed a single time. Of the sample, more than 5.5% is held by the ten largest clones.

Whole blood was collected in K2EDTA tubes by collaborating institutions according to the institutions' own protocols. For TCRbeta analysis, collaborator samples were shipped as frozen whole blood, as isolated PBMCs, or as DNA extracted from either sample type. The paper as a whole reports these results and caveats: Clinical and demographic metadata were provided uncurated, with the amount varying by source and participant.

The V gene is TRBV6-5 and the J gene is TRBJ2-7; tentative D gene TRBD2, with 5 bases matching. The clonotype originates from a human donor in a cohort sampled during active COVID-19. Input material: peripheral blood. In nucleotides, the sequence is TGTGCCAGCCTCTACGCGGGCGGCTCCTACGAGCAGTACTTC. It translates as CASLYAGGSYEQYF.